What follows are 16 T cell receptor beta chains derived from one specimen sequenced in a study of T cell repertoires in cytomegalovirus infection. TCRdb re-called the reads through MiXCR, storing one row per CDR3 protein. The table records around 900,000 distinct CDR3 sequences, about a third of them present only once. Their cognate antigens are unknown. The sample in question was cultured CD8+ T cells from PBMCs, obtained from culture after CMV antigen stimulation. The source is a human donor in good health (CMV status not recorded). Some clones in this sample may be carry-over from other donors' samples.

The rearrangement links TRBV6-6 to TRBJ1-2; no clear D gene. This CDR3 has 12 residues. Trimming shortened V by 6 bases and J by 10 bases, and 15 bases separated the two germline ends. Germline assignment: CDR1 MNHNY and CDR2 SVGAGI (reference sequence). CDR3 protein: CASRYGANSYTF. In nucleotides, the CDR3 is TGTGCCAGCAGGTACGGAGCAAATTCCTACACCTTC.

This clonotype was detected many times. The chain employs TRBV7-9 and TRBJ2-3; D remains ambiguous. The CDR3 consists of 13 residues. CDR1 is SEHNR and CDR2 is FQNEAQ in the germline V gene (reference sequence). Trimming cost V 8 bases and J 0 bases, with 9 bases left between them. CDR3 region: CASRTPSTDTQYF. The CDR3 DNA follows: TGTGCCAGCCGGACCCCTAGCACAGATACGCAGTATTTT. Together with reference TRBV7-9 and TRBJ2-3, the CDR3 gives the full variable domain: DTGVSQNPRHKITKRGQNVTFRCDPISEHNRLYWYRQTLGQGPEFLTYFQNEAQLEKSRLLSDRFSAERPKGSFSTLEIQRTEQGDSAMYLCASRTPSTDTQYFGPGTRLTVL.

CDR3 region: CASSPQEEGRDTQYF. CDR3 nucleotide sequence: TGTGCCAGCTCACCACAGGAGGAGGGAAGAGATACGCAGTATTTT. The chain uses TRBV18 and TRBJ2-3; maybe TRBD2 (6 bases). CDR3 length: 15 residues. Germline CDR1 KGHSH, CDR2 LQKENI. V lost 1 base to trimming and J lost 5 bases, with 13 bases between them.

This clonotype came up a few times. The chain has TRBV12-3 or TRBV12-4 and TRBJ2-3; 7 positions agree with TRBD1. The CDR3 has 14 amino acids. V lost 5 bases, J lost 3 bases, and 5 bases stayed unmatched. CDR3 nucleotides: TGTGCCAGCAGTGCTTTACAGGGGACAGATACGCAGTATTTT. It encodes CASSALQGTDTQYF.

This clonotype showed up many times. The chain is built from TRBV7-2 and TRBJ1-1, with a weak D call TRBD1 (5 bases). The CDR3 runs to 13 residues. Germline CDR1 and CDR2: SGHTA and FQGNSA. V was pared by 2 bases and J by 6 bases, with 10 bases between. CDR3 bases: TGTGCCAGCAGCTTAAGTGGGGCCCCTGAAGCTTTCTTT. This codes for CASSLSGAPEAFF.

This clonotype was seen a few times. The V and J genes are TRBV4-3 and TRBJ1-5; unclear D gene. Germline CDR1 and CDR2: LGHNA and YSLEER. This CDR3 spans 16 amino acids. Trimming took off 1 base at V and 2 bases at J, with 12 bases between the two ends. The CDR3 DNA is TGCGCCAGCAGCCAAGTTCTGGCCCGGGGCAATCAGCCCCAGCATTTT. It translates to CASSQVLARGNQPQHF.

The chain couples TRBV7-9 to TRBJ2-7, with TRBD1 matching 8 bases. The CDR3 spans 15 residues. Germline lookup yields CDR1 SEHNR and CDR2 FQNEAQ (reference sequence). V lost 5 bases to trimming and J lost 5 bases; unmatched junction nucleotides: 11. CDR3 protein: CASSPTGGEFDEQYF. The CDR3 DNA sequence: TGTGCCAGCAGCCCAACAGGGGGTGAGTTCGACGAGCAGTACTTC.

This clonotype was observed a handful of times. The chain uses TRBV7-3 and TRBJ2-1; possibly TRBD1 for D (6 bases). The germline CDR1 and CDR2 sequences are SGHTA and FQGTGA. The ends were cut back, 0 bases at V and 2 bases at J, with 14 bases in the middle. CDR3 length: 17 amino acids. CDR3 sequence reads: CASSLTRRGSAYNEQFF. The CDR3, as DNA: TGTGCCAGCAGCTTAACGCGCAGGGGTAGTGCCTACAATGAGCAGTTCTTC.

Comment on this clonotype: The junction departs from the called germline gene at one end, perhaps through a read error. J is TRBJ2-3 and V is TRBV6-5; D may be TRBD2 (6 bases). The CDR3 totals 15 residues. Germline assignment: CDR1 MNHEY and CDR2 SVGAGI. The CDR3 region has the DNA TGTGCCTGCAGTTTTGTTCGGGGGACCACAGATACGCAGTATTTT. Its protein product is CACSFVRGTTDTQYF.

The chain uses TRBV9 and TRBJ2-6; 8 bases map to TRBD1. Germline V gives CDR1 SGDLS, CDR2 YYNGEE. The CDR3 contains 20 residues. Trimming cost V 4 bases and J 0 bases; bases outside gene matches: 15. The CDR3 spells CASSTPGEGQGSSGANVLTF. The CDR3 DNA reads as TGTGCCAGCAGCACCCCCGGGGAAGGACAGGGAAGCTCTGGGGCCAACGTCCTGACTTTC.

This clonotype has only a few counts. The rearrangement uses TRBV27 and TRBJ1-1; a weak D match, TRBD1 (5 bases). The CDR3 covers 12 residues. In germline, CDR1 is MNHEY, CDR2 SMNVEV (reference sequence). V lost 6 bases and J 5 bases, leaving 10 bases between the germline ends. CDR3 DNA: TGTGCCAGCAGCAGGGCTGGAACTGAAGCTTTCTTT. Its translation is CASSRAGTEAFF.

This clonotype was seen more than once but under ten times. The chain carries TRBV28 and TRBJ1-5, with 7 bases matching TRBD1. The CDR3 has 15 residues. J gave up 0 bases and V 7 bases, and 6 bases lay outside the gene matches. CDR1 is MDHEN and CDR2 is SYDVKM in the germline V gene. The CDR3 coding sequence is TGTGCCAGCAAATCTCAGGGGGATAGCAATCAGCCCCAGCATTTT. Translating gives CASKSQGDSNQPQHF.

This chain links TRBV4-1 with TRBJ2-2, with a weak D call TRBD2 (6 bases). The CDR3 spans 14 residues. V was cut by 1 base and J by 4 bases, with 7 bases left in between. Germline loops: CDR1 MGHRA, CDR2 YSYEKL. This CDR3 reads CASSQAGSTGELFF. The CDR3 nucleotides are TGCGCCAGCAGCCAAGCCGGGAGCACCGGGGAGCTGTTTTTT.

Notes on this clonotype: Mismatch with germline at one junction end may stem from a read error. The chain uses TRBV7-6 and TRBJ2-7, with unresolved D. Germline V gives CDR1 SGHVS, CDR2 FNYEAQ. CDR3 length: 13 residues. CDR3 sequence reads: CANSLVWGREQYF. CDR3 nucleotides: TGTGCCAACAGCTTAGTATGGGGAAGGGAGCAGTACTTC.

The sample holds many counts of this clonotype. The genes are TRBV7-6 and TRBJ2-1; maybe TRBD1 (6 bases). The V and J ends lost 5 bases and 3 bases respectively, with 11 bases between them. The germline CDR1 and CDR2 sequences are SGHVS and FNYEAQ. The CDR3 spans 14 residues. Written as DNA, the CDR3 is TGTGCCAGCAGCCCAGAGGACAGCTACAATGAGCAGTTCTTC. Protein product: CASSPEDSYNEQFF.

The chain links TRBV2 to TRBJ1-5; D uncertain. Trimming removed 2 bases at V and 1 base at J, with 9 bases between. Germline CDR1 reads SNHLY; CDR2 reads FYNNEI. The CDR3 is 15 amino acids. The CDR3 loop reads CASSESGQSNQPQHF. The CDR3 bases are TGTGCCAGCAGTGAATCAGGCCAAAGCAATCAGCCCCAGCATTTT.